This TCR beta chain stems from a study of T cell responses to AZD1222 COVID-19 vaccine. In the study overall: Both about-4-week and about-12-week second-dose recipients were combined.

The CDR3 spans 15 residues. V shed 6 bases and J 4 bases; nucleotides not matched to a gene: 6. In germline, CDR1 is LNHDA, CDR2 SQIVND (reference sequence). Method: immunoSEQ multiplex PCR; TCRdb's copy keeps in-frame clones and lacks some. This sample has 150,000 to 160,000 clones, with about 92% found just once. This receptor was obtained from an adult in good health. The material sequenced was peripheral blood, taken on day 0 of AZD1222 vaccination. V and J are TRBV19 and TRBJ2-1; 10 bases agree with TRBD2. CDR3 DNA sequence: TGTGCCAGTAGAACTAGCGGGACTCGATACAATGAGCAGTTCTTC. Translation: CASRTSGTRYNEQFF.